This entry lists 21 T cell receptor beta chains sequenced from one sample in a study of control samples from healthy donors and cancer patients. TCRdb's table, derived via immunoSEQ multiplex PCR, lists solely in-frame clones and lacks some. The sample shows 80,000 to 100,000 clones, 88% of them seen only once. Sequences were obtained from blood. The origin of the receptors is a man younger than 40 in good health.

As DNA, the CDR3 is TGTGCCAGCAGTGAGACAGGGCACGAGCAGTACTTC. Its protein is CASSETGHEQYF. This chain uses TRBV2 with TRBJ2-7; 7 bases line up with TRBD1. Germline trimming cut 3 bases from V and 5 bases from J; bases unmatched to any gene: 1. Germline lookup yields CDR1 SNHLY and CDR2 FYNNEI. The CDR3 covers 12 residues. Drawing the rest from reference TRBV2 and TRBJ2-7, the complete variable domain is EPEVTQTPSHQVTQMGQEVILRCVPISNHLYFYWYRQILGQKVEFLVSFYNNEISEKSEIFDDQFSVERPDGSNFTLKIRSTKLEDSAMYFCASSETGHEQYFGPGTRLTVT.

The chain employs TRBV7-9 and TRBJ2-3; TRBD1 matches at 10 bases. The V and J ends lost 4 bases and 2 bases, in that order; junction bases with no gene match: 3. Germline V gives CDR1 SEHNR, CDR2 FQNEAQ (reference sequence). This CDR3 region has 15 residues. As DNA, the CDR3 is TGTGCCAGCAGCTCCGGGACAGGGGACACAGATACGCAGTATTTT. Protein sequence: CASSSGTGDTDTQYF.

The chain is built from TRBV6-2 or TRBV6-3 and TRBJ1-5; no clear D. The CDR3 runs to 15 residues. In germline, CDR1 is MNHEY, CDR2 SVGEGT. V was clipped by 4 bases and J by 4 bases, with 14 bases between them. The CDR3 coding sequence is TGTGCCAGCAGTTCTCAAAGTAGGCCAAATCAGCCCCAGCATTTT. Protein product: CASSSQSRPNQPQHF.

This chain links TRBV4-2 with TRBJ1-1; no clear D gene. Deletions cut 0 bases from V and 0 bases from J, with 8 bases between. This CDR3 spans 15 amino acids. Germline values: CDR1 LGHNA, CDR2 YNFKEQ. CDR3 DNA sequence: TGTGCCAGCAGCCAAGACGAGGGATTGAACACTGAAGCTTTCTTT. Encoded protein: CASSQDEGLNTEAFF.

The chain links TRBV15 to TRBJ1-5; unclear D gene. Trimming removed 1 base at V and 3 bases at J, with 19 bases between. This CDR3 contains 18 residues. CDR1 and CDR2 from the germline V gene are LNHNV and YYDKDF (reference sequence). The CDR3 is CATSRGSGGGQVNQPQHF. For the CDR3, the DNA is TGTGCCACCAGCAGAGGTTCCGGAGGAGGGCAAGTCAATCAGCCCCAGCATTTT.

The rearrangement joins TRBV24-1 to TRBJ2-1; 7 bases map to TRBD1. V was clipped by 3 bases and J by 2 bases; unmatched bases: 6. Per the germline V gene, CDR1 is KGHDR and CDR2 is SFDVKD. The CDR3 has 16 amino acids. The CDR3 DNA sequence: TGTGCCACCAGTGATACCCTGGGACAGCCCTACAATGAGCAGTTCTTC. It specifies CATSDTLGQPYNEQFF.

V is TRBV6-5 and J is TRBJ2-1; no reliable D call. The germline V gene encodes CDR1 MNHEY and CDR2 SVGAGI. The V end was cut by 5 bases, the J end by 4 bases, with 3 bases between. The CDR3 is 11 residues long. The CDR3 reads CASSRYNEQFF. CDR3 bases: TGTGCCAGCAGTCGTTACAATGAGCAGTTCTTC.

This clone was counted a single time. The genes are TRBV7-2 and TRBJ1-1; D is unresolved. Deletions cut 0 bases from V and 1 base from J, with 9 bases between. Germline V lookup: CDR1 SGHTA, CDR2 FQGNSA. The CDR3 runs 15 residues. As DNA, the CDR3 is TGTGCCAGCAGCTTAGCGGGCAGCGGGAACACTGAAGCTTTCTTT. Protein: CASSLAGSGNTEAFF.

This rearrangement joins TRBV6-5 to TRBJ1-1; 9 bases are shared with TRBD1. The V gene end was trimmed by 5 bases and the J gene end by 1 base; junction bases not matched to a gene: 5. The CDR3 runs to 15 residues. Germline values: CDR1 MNHEY, CDR2 SVGAGI. CDR3 coding DNA: TGTGCCAGCAGTCCCCCGGGACAGGGGAACACTGAAGCTTTCTTT. Its protein product is CASSPPGQGNTEAFF.

This clone was counted once. This rearrangement joins TRBV27 to TRBJ2-3; no clear D gene. The CDR3 spans 11 residues. The germline V gene encodes CDR1 MNHEY and CDR2 SMNVEV (reference sequence). The V gene lost 10 bases and the J gene lost 7 bases, with 12 bases spanning the gap. The CDR3 DNA follows: TGTGCCACCACCTTGACGAATACGCAGTATTTT. Its protein is CATTLTNTQYF.

V gene TRBV7-8 combines with J gene TRBJ2-3; the D is unclear. V lost 5 bases, J lost 0 bases, and 15 bases lay in between. The CDR3 is made up of 16 amino acids. Germline V gene data show CDR1 as SGHVS and CDR2 as FQNEAQ. The CDR3: CASSVGRQASTDTQYF. The CDR3 DNA is TGTGCCAGCAGCGTAGGAAGGCAGGCTAGCACAGATACGCAGTATTTT. The full variable domain, with the rest looked up from reference TRBV7-8 and TRBJ2-3, is GAGVSQSPRYKVAKRGQDVALRCDPISGHVSLFWYQQALGQGPEFLTYFQNEAQLDKSGLPSDRFFAERPEGSVSTLKIQRTQQEDSAVYLCASSVGRQASTDTQYFGPGTRLTVL.

This chain links TRBV9 with TRBJ1-1; D is unresolved. CDR1 is SGDLS, CDR2 YYNGEE, per germline. V was pared by 3 bases and J by 1 base, with 10 bases between. The CDR3 runs to 14 residues. The CDR3, as DNA: TGTGCCAGCAGCGACCACGGGGAGAACACTGAAGCTTTCTTT. This gives the protein CASSDHGENTEAFF.

V usage is TRBV7-9 and J usage is TRBJ2-3; TRBD1 matches at 9 bases. CDR1 is SEHNR, CDR2 FQNEAQ, per germline (reference sequence). This CDR3 has 16 amino acids. J lost 3 bases, V lost 5 bases, and 9 bases had no gene match. The CDR3 bases are TGTGCCAGCAGCCTTCACCGGGACAGGGAGACAGATACGCAGTATTTT. It translates to CASSLHRDRETDTQYF.

The gene calls are TRBV19 and TRBJ2-1, with TRBD2 matching over 15 bases. Germline lookup yields CDR1 LNHDA and CDR2 SQIVND (reference sequence). The CDR3 length is 19 residues. J lost 4 bases, V lost 3 bases, and 10 bases had no gene match. The CDR3 DNA follows: TGTGCCAGTAGTATTAGACCGGGACTAGCGGGAGGAGGTTACAATGAGCAGTTCTTC. This sequence encodes CASSIRPGLAGGGYNEQFF.

The gene calls are TRBV11-2 and TRBJ2-7; 12 bases fit TRBD2. The CDR3 totals 16 residues. Unmatched junction bases numbered 5, after V lost 2 bases and J lost 3 bases. CDR1 and CDR2 (germline): SGHAT, FQNNGV. CDR3 region: CASSLKRTSGDYEQYF. In nucleotides, the CDR3 is TGTGCCAGCAGCTTAAAACGGACTAGCGGGGACTACGAGCAGTACTTC.

The chain is built from TRBV29-1 and TRBJ2-7, with a possible D match to TRBD1 (5 bases). The CDR3 totals 13 residues. Germline CDR1 and CDR2: SQVTM and ANQGSEA. Trimming stripped 4 bases from V and 5 bases from J, with 15 bases between. The CDR3 region has the DNA TGCAGCGTTGGGGCGTCCAGGGCCCACGAGCAGTACTTC. It encodes CSVGASRAHEQYF.

This rearrangement joins TRBV12-3 or TRBV12-4 to TRBJ1-4, with D unresolved. V dropped 8 bases and J dropped 8 bases, with 9 bases sitting between them. This CDR3 has 11 residues. CDR3 bases: TGTGCCAGCGGACTCACGGAAAAACTGTTTTTT. Its protein product is CASGLTEKLFF.

This sequence joins TRBV5-1 and TRBJ1-1; D remains ambiguous. Trimming cost V 2 bases and J 0 bases, with 8 bases left between them. Germline CDR1 SGHRS, CDR2 YFSETQ. This CDR3 is built from 14 residues. Here the CDR3 reads CASSLNRMNTEAFF. CDR3 coding DNA: TGCGCCAGCAGCTTAAACAGAATGAACACTGAAGCTTTCTTT.

The gene calls are TRBV7-9 and TRBJ2-3, with 10 bases that match TRBD2. Germline V gives CDR1 SEHNR, CDR2 FQNEAQ (reference sequence). The CDR3 has 16 amino acids. V shed 1 base and J 6 bases; nucleotides not matched to a gene: 7. CDR3 loop: CASSLGASGRVDTQYF. The CDR3 DNA reads TGTGCCAGCAGCTTAGGGGCTAGCGGGAGAGTGGATACGCAGTATTTT. Drawing the rest from reference TRBV7-9 and TRBJ2-3, the complete variable domain is DTGVSQNPRHKITKRGQNVTFRCDPISEHNRLYWYRQTLGQGPEFLTYFQNEAQLEKSRLLSDRFSAERPKGSFSTLEIQRTEQGDSAMYLCASSLGASGRVDTQYFGPGTRLTVL.

The chain has TRBV7-9 and TRBJ1-4, with D unclear. The germline CDR1 and CDR2 sequences are SEHNR and FQNEAQ (reference sequence). The CDR3 covers 14 residues. V was cut by 7 bases and J by 8 bases, with 17 bases left in between. The DNA for the CDR3 is TGTGCCAGCAAAACACCCGGCGGAGCGGAAAAACTGTTTTTT. Translated: CASKTPGGAEKLFF.

The chain has TRBV27 and TRBJ2-7; possibly TRBD2 for D (7 bases). This CDR3 contains 18 residues. Germline loops: CDR1 MNHEY, CDR2 SMNVEV (reference sequence). Trimming pared 10 bases from V and 3 bases from J, leaving 31 bases between. The CDR3 spells CATILLSAGGGGSYEQYF. DNA of the CDR3: TGTGCCACCATTTTACTATCCGCGGGCGGGGGCGGGAGCTACGAGCAGTACTTC.